The clone carrying this T cell receptor (beta chain) has ten or more counts. The antigen is undetermined. The CDR3 totals 12 residues. V dropped 6 bases and J dropped 8; count of bases not matched to a gene: 4. The data belong to a study of T cells after yellow fever vaccination. Whole-study findings and limits: In FACS-sorted repertoires, abundant clonotypes from the bulk population could appear as contaminants. Few clonotypes appeared in both CD4 and CD8 compartments. Reappearance after the booster was observed for most primary-vaccination clones (about 96% CD4, about 91% CD8).

TCRdb reprocessed the 5' RACE reads with MiXCR, giving one entry per CDR3 protein. The data hold 50,000 or so distinct CDR3 sequences, with approximately 7.7% observed a single time. The V gene is TRBV12-3 or TRBV12-4, the J gene TRBJ2-1; 7 nucleotides match TRBD1. The sequence was obtained from a man in his late teens or twenties who received the YFV17D yellow fever vaccine. The input for sequencing was CD8+ T cells sorted from PBMCs, taken on the day of the first yellow fever vaccination. The CDR3: CASSKTGYEQFF. The DNA for the CDR3 is TGTGCCAGCAGCAAGACAGGGTATGAGCAGTTCTTC.